This record covers a single T cell receptor (beta chain). The record originates from a study of blood T cell repertoires in COVID-19. Study-wide context: Researchers got acute and convalescent COVID-19 samples from the United States, Italy and Spain.

The V and J ends lost 2 bases and 6 bases, in that order; junction bases with no gene match: 4. This CDR3 spans 13 amino acids. Per germline, CDR1 SGDLS and CDR2 YYNGEE. Enrolment of Seattle patients took place during active infection, and they were followed longitudinally. Sequencing was performed with immunoSEQ multiplex PCR; in TCRdb, only in-frame clones are kept and a portion is missing. The table includes approximately 170,000 clones, around 90% detected once. V and J are TRBV9 and TRBJ2-7; 8 bases match TRBD1. Sequencing input: peripheral blood. The sequence was obtained from a woman of 80 years or more with COVID-19, enrolled during active disease. CDR3 in amino acids: CASSVGGTGEQYF. The DNA for the CDR3 is TGTGCCAGCAGCGTCGGCGGGACAGGCGAGCAGTACTTC.